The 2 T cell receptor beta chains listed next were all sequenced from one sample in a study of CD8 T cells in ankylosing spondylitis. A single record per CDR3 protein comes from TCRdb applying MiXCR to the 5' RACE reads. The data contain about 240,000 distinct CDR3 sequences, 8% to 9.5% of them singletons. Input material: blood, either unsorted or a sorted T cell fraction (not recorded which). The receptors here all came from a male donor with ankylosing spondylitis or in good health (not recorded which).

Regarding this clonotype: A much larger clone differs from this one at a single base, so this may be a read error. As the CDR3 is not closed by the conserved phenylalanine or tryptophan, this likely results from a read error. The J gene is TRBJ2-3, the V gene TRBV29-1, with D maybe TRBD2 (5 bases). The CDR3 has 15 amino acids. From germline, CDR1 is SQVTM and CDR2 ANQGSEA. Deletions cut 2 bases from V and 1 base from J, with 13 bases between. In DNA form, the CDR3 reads TGCAGCGTTGAAAGTTTGGCGGGTCGCACAGATACGCAGTATTTA. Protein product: CSVESLAGRTDTQYL.

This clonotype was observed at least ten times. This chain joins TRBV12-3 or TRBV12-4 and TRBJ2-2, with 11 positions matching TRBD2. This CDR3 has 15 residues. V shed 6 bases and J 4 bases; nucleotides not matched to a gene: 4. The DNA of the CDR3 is TGTGCCAGCAGCACTAGCGGGGGAACCACCGGGGAGCTGTTTTTT. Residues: CASSTSGGTTGELFF.